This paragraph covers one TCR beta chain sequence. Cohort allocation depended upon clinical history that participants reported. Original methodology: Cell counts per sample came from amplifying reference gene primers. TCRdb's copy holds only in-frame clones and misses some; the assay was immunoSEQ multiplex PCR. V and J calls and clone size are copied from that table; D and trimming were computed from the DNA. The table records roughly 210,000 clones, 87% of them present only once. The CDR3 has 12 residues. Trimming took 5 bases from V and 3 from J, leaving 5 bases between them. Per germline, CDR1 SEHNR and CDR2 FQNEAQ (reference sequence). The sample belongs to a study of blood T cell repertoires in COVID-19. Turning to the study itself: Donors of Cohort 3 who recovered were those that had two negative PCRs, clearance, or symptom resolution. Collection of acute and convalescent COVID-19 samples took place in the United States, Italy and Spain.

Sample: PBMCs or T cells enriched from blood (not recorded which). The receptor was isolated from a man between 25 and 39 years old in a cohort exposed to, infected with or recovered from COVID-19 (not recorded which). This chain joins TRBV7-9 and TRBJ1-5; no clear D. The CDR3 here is CASSPSNQPQHF. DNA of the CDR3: TGTGCCAGCAGCCCTTCCAATCAGCCCCAGCATTTT.